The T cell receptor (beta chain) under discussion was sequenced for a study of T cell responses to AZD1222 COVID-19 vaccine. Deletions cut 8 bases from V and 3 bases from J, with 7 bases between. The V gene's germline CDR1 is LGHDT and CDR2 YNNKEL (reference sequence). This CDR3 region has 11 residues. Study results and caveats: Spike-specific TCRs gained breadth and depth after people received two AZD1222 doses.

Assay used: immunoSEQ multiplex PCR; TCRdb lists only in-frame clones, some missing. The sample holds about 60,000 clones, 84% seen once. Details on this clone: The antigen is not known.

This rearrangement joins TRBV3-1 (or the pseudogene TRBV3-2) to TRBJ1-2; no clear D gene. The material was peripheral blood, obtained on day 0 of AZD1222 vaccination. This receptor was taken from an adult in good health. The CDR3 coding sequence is TGTGCCAGCGGAGACTACTATGGCTACACCTTC. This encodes CASGDYYGYTF.